Listed here is a single T cell receptor beta chain. This clonotype has just one count. Its antigen specificity is not known. Nothing much larger sits one base from this clone, and base qualities are not available. One read alone provides weak support. The donors were roughly 39 Caucasian individuals from Russia, aged roughly 6 to 90 years, who were systemically healthy. Ten milliliters of peripheral blood were collected from each donor into EDTA-treated Vacutainer tubes. PBMCs were isolated by Ficoll-Paque density-gradient centrifugation, with at least 7 million obtained per sample. Total RNA was extracted from PBMCs with Trizol reagent, with at least 5 micrograms obtained per sample. The percentages of naive CD45RAhigh/CD27high T cells were determined by flow cytometry on a PBMC aliquot from every donor. This sample stems from a study of blood T cells in healthy people across ages (dated by TCRdb to the mid-2010s). Background on the whole study: Template switching captured roughly one uniquely barcoded TCR beta cDNA molecule per two T cells in model experiments. To track age-related changes in TCR beta repertoire diversity, the study relied on deep sequencing normalized with unique cDNA molecular identifiers. Donors were grouped into four age groups: young (average roughly 17 years), middle-aged (39), aged (around 62) and long-lived (roughly 80). Donors of different ages were randomly distributed across sequencing lanes to avoid experimental bias. The study analyzed two additional independent replicas of 1 million unique cDNA reads from the same blood draw for two donors, one aged 18 to 30 and one aged 80 or older. The full study reports these points: Because the CMV infection status of the donors was unknown, age-related changes in expanded clonotypes may potentially have been confounded. As age increased, observed TCR beta diversity per million T cells dropped in a roughly linear way, and a significant reduction was already evident by age 40. Compared with the aged group, the long-lived group had more naive CD4+ T cells, fewer expanded clones and increased TCR diversity, suggesting age selection. Estimates of total diversity based on one million sequenced T cells were considered lower bounds and underestimates. Because profiling used bulk unsorted PBMCs, naive and antigen-experienced compartments could not be compared conclusively. The percentage of naive T cells measured by flow cytometry correlated strongly with observed TCR beta diversity.

V is clipped by 3 bases and J by 4 bases, and the sequence between their germline boundaries is 9 bases long. The CDR3 starts with the cysteine, ends with the phenylalanine, and has 13 residues. Only the CDR3 DNA stays, 39 bases, in frame from base 1. The library was obtained by 5' RACE. TCRdb shows the sequencer as Illumina HiSeq 2500. A second PCR of roughly 7 to 11 cycles was performed with a sample-barcoded 5' primer and a J-beta primer mix. A template-switch 5' adaptor carrying 12 random nucleotides introduced a unique molecular identifier onto each TCR beta cDNA molecule. Each sample yielded at least 3 million CDR3-containing paired-end reads. First-strand cDNA synthesis was performed from all RNA using the Mint cDNA synthesis kit, with priming by a TRBC-specific oligonucleotide. Following uracil-DNA glycosylase treatment, a first 18-cycle PCR with universal primers M1SS and BC2_uni_R was performed on all cDNA. As for how the authors treated the data: Normalization of each sample was performed by random selection of 1 million high-quality reads, each carrying a distinct molecular identifier. Reads sharing molecular identifiers were discarded rather than binned into consensus sequences. MiTCR, run with a Q25 quality threshold and the strictest error-elimination algorithm, handled CDR3 identification, clonotype clustering and error correction. A nonparametric unseen species model using Euler transformation provided a lower-bound estimate of total TCR beta diversity. The public reads were quality trimmed at Q25 with fastp and then assembled into clones with MiXCR by TCRdb, keeping productive beta chains. Identical CDR3 protein sequences are pooled into one entry, listed with their most common genes and DNA. It is TCRdb's table, rather than the study itself, that gives the V and J calls and clone size. Within this sample are about 290,000 distinct CDR3 sequences, with around 29% of them counted one time only. The ten largest make up approximately 28% of the sample.

The chain couples TRBV12-3 or TRBV12-4 to TRBJ1-1; too little of a D gene remains to name it. The TCR originated in a woman aged 70 to 79 in good health. Material: blood. The nucleotide sequence is given as TGTGCCAGCAGTTTCACACAGCCCACTGAAGCTTTCTTT. Its protein is CASSFTQPTEAFF.